The next 20 T cell receptor beta chains were all read from a single sample in a study of T cell repertoires in cytomegalovirus infection. TCRdb itself ran the reads through MiXCR, one entry per CDR3 protein. The sample lists about 110,000 distinct CDR3 sequences, 25% to 30% occurring once. Their target antigens are unknown. Sequencing was performed on CD8+ T cells from cultured PBMCs, taken from culture after CMV antigen stimulation. The receptor set was obtained from a human donor in good health (CMV status not recorded). Some clones in this sample may be carry-over from other donors' samples.

The chain is built from TRBV11-2 and TRBJ2-5; TRBD2 agrees at 9 bases. Germline V lookup: CDR1 SGHAT, CDR2 FQNNGV. Unmatched junction bases numbered 13, after V lost 8 bases and J lost 0 bases. The CDR3 spans 17 residues. CDR3 in DNA: TGTGCCAGCGGGGAGGGGAGCGGGGGGTACCACCAAGAGACCCAGTACTTC. Translating it yields CASGEGSGGYHQETQYF.

This clonotype was observed a handful of times. The genes are TRBV2 and TRBJ1-6; no clear D. V dropped 1 base and J dropped 0 bases, with 7 bases sitting between them. CDR1 SNHLY and CDR2 FYNNEI come from the germline V gene. The CDR3 extends over 16 amino acids. The CDR3 protein is CASSEESGSYNSPLHF. The CDR3 coding sequence is TGTGCCAGCAGTGAAGAGAGCGGCTCCTATAATTCACCCCTCCACTTT.

The chain recombines TRBV7-9 with TRBJ2-7; TRBD2 aligns across 9 bases. The germline gives CDR1 SEHNR, CDR2 FQNEAQ (reference sequence). The CDR3 runs to 12 residues. Germline trimming cut 8 bases from V and 2 bases from J; bases unmatched to any gene: 1. In DNA, the CDR3 is TGTGCCAGCGGCGGGGGGGCCTACGAGCAGTACTTC. Protein product: CASGGGAYEQYF. The full variable domain, with the rest looked up from reference TRBV7-9 and TRBJ2-7, is DTGVSQNPRHKITKRGQNVTFRCDPISEHNRLYWYRQTLGQGPEFLTYFQNEAQLEKSRLLSDRFSAERPKGSFSTLEIQRTEQGDSAMYLCASGGGAYEQYFGPGTRLTVT.

The chain links TRBV19 to TRBJ2-1; 7 bases map to TRBD2. J was trimmed by 7 bases and V by 7 bases; bases with no gene match: 4. Germline lookup yields CDR1 LNHDA and CDR2 SQIVND (reference sequence). The CDR3 contains 12 residues. CDR3 region: CASTGEGNEQFF. The CDR3 coding sequence is TGTGCCAGTACCGGGGAGGGAAATGAGCAGTTCTTC.

The chain has TRBV7-6 and TRBJ2-3; D perhaps matches TRBD2 (7 bases). From germline, CDR1 is SGHVS and CDR2 FNYEAQ. V was shortened by 1 base and J by 1 base, with 15 bases between the two germline ends. CDR3 length equals 17 residues. The CDR3 nucleotides read TGTGCCAGCAGCTTAGGTCTGTTAGGGGGGGGCACAGATACGCAGTATTTT. Translation: CASSLGLLGGGTDTQYF.

This clonotype occurred many times. The chain has TRBV7-9 and TRBJ2-5; no reliable D call. This CDR3 has 14 amino acids. V was shortened by 4 bases and J by 5 bases, with 14 bases between the two germline ends. Germline V gene lookup returns CDR1 SEHNR and CDR2 FQNEAQ (reference sequence). The chain's CDR3 is CASSSAGFVETQYF. CDR3 DNA sequence: TGTGCCAGCAGCTCAGCCGGTTTTGTGGAGACCCAGTACTTC.

This clonotype was observed a single time. CDR3 protein: CASSLAPASGAYNEQFF. DNA of the CDR3: TGCGCCAGCAGCTTGGCCCCGGCTAGCGGCGCCTACAATGAGCAGTTCTTC. The V gene is TRBV5-1, the J gene TRBJ2-1; 7 bases fit TRBD2. V lost 0 bases to trimming and J lost 2 bases; unmatched junction nucleotides: 8. CDR3 length: 17 amino acids. Germline V lookup: CDR1 SGHRS, CDR2 YFSETQ. The complete variable domain, with remaining parts taken from reference TRBV5-1 and TRBJ2-1, reads KAGVTQTPRYLIKTRGQQVTLSCSPISGHRSVSWYQQTPGQGLQFLFEYFSETQRNKGNFPGRFSGRQFSNSRSEMNVSTLELGDSALYLCASSLAPASGAYNEQFFGPGTRLTVL.

This clonotype has a count of ten or more. V is TRBV20-1 and J is TRBJ1-5; possibly TRBD1 for D (6 bases). This CDR3 contains 16 residues. Germline values: CDR1 DFQATT, CDR2 SNEGSKA (reference sequence). V was cut by 0 bases and J by 1 base, with 13 bases left in between. CDR3 DNA sequence: TGCAGTGCTAGAGATGAAGGGGGACCGAGCAATCAGCCCCAGCATTTT. Its translation is CSARDEGGPSNQPQHF.

This clonotype was counted a few times. V is TRBV19 and J is TRBJ2-7, with 9 bases fitting TRBD1. Germline V gene sequence: CDR1 LNHDA, CDR2 SQIVND (reference sequence). CDR3 length: 14 residues. Trimming took 7 bases from V and 4 from J; bases not matched to a gene: 8. The CDR3 bases are TGTGCCAGTACCCTGGGACAGGGTTCGTACGAGCAGTACTTC. This codes for CASTLGQGSYEQYF.

This clonotype was picked up a small number of times. The chain employs TRBV7-6 and TRBJ1-1; TRBD1 might be the D (5 bases). V shed 5 bases and J shed 4 bases, with 17 bases lying between them. Germline-derived CDR1 and CDR2 are SGHVS and FNYEAQ. CDR3 length: 15 residues. CDR3 DNA: TGTGCCAGCAGCCTAGGGGCGGGATTTACCACTGAAGCTTTCTTT. Translated: CASSLGAGFTTEAFF.

This clonotype has more than one count but fewer than ten. This sequence joins TRBV2 and TRBJ2-3; TRBD1 matches 7 bases. The CDR3 is 12 amino acids. After removal of 8 bases from V and 11 bases from J, the junction contained 10 bases not matched to a gene. The germline V gene encodes CDR1 SNHLY and CDR2 FYNNEI. CDR3 loop: CASQSGQVGQYF. In DNA, the CDR3 is TGTGCCAGCCAGAGCGGACAGGTCGGGCAGTATTTT.

CDR3 sequence: CASSPRTGGTEAFF. The CDR3 DNA reads as TGTGCCAGCAGTCCCCGGACAGGGGGCACTGAAGCTTTCTTT. The genes are TRBV12-3 or TRBV12-4 and TRBJ1-1; 10 bases align to TRBD1. This CDR3 spans 14 amino acids. Trimming took 5 bases from V and 4 from J; bases not matched to a gene: 4.

The V and J genes are TRBV5-4 and TRBJ1-4; D remains ambiguous. Trimming pared 2 bases from V and 1 base from J, leaving 6 bases between. Looked up from germline, CDR1 is SGHNT and CDR2 is YYREEE (reference sequence). The CDR3 runs to 14 residues. DNA for the CDR3: TGTGCCAGCAGCTTCGGGGTAACTAATGAAAAACTGTTTTTT. It codes for CASSFGVTNEKLFF. The full variable domain, rest sourced from reference TRBV5-4 and TRBJ1-4, is ETGVTQSPTHLIKTRGQQVTLRCSSQSGHNTVSWYQQALGQGPQFIFQYYREEENGRGNFPPRFSGLQFPNYSSELNVNALELDDSALYLCASSFGVTNEKLFFGSGTQLSVL.

This clonotype was counted between two and nine times. J is TRBJ2-7 and V is TRBV19; 7 positions agree with TRBD1. CDR1 and CDR2 from the germline V gene are LNHDA and SQIVND (reference sequence). Germline trimming cut 7 bases from V and 5 bases from J; bases unmatched to any gene: 11. This CDR3 has 14 amino acids. The DNA for the CDR3 is TGTGCCAGTACCGAGACAGGGATAGCCCACGAGCAGTACTTC. Its translation is CASTETGIAHEQYF.

This chain connects TRBV5-1 to TRBJ1-4, with D maybe TRBD1 (5 bases). The CDR3 length is 14 residues. V lost 0 bases, J lost 9 bases, and 12 bases lay in between. CDR1 is SGHRS, CDR2 YFSETQ, per germline. The CDR3 region is CASSLGGDAQKLFF. CDR3 in DNA: TGCGCCAGCAGCTTGGGAGGGGATGCACAAAAACTGTTTTTT. The full variable domain, its missing parts supplied by reference TRBV5-1 and TRBJ1-4, is KAGVTQTPRYLIKTRGQQVTLSCSPISGHRSVSWYQQTPGQGLQFLFEYFSETQRNKGNFPGRFSGRQFSNSRSEMNVSTLELGDSALYLCASSLGGDAQKLFFGSGTQLSVL.

This clonotype was seen repeatedly, ten times or more. The J gene is TRBJ2-4, the V gene TRBV12-3 or TRBV12-4, with 7 bases fitting TRBD1. Losses at the gene ends were 5 bases for V and 2 bases for J; bases not matched to a gene: 9. The CDR3 has 16 amino acids. CDR3 in DNA: TGTGCCAGCAGTCCCCGGCCCAGGGGGACCAAAAACATTCAGTACTTC. The encoded protein is CASSPRPRGTKNIQYF.

This chain uses TRBV7-8 with TRBJ2-5; TRBD2 agrees at 7 bases. Germline CDR1 reads SGHVS; CDR2 reads FQNEAQ. This CDR3 is 17 amino acids long. V trimming: 5 bases; J trimming: 0 bases; junction bases outside the gene matches: 12. In DNA, the CDR3 is TGTGCCAGCAGCCCCCGGGTGGGGGGGACGTACCAAGAGACCCAGTACTTC. It encodes CASSPRVGGTYQETQYF.

This clonotype was counted a few times. V gene TRBV7-9 combines with J gene TRBJ1-1; no firm D call. The CDR3 has 14 residues. Germline CDR1 is SEHNR and CDR2 is FQNEAQ (reference sequence). The germline V and J ends were trimmed by 8 bases and 4 bases, with 17 bases remaining between them. CDR3 protein: CASSSPGRITEAFF. For the CDR3, the DNA is TGTGCCAGCTCCTCACCAGGCAGGATCACTGAAGCTTTCTTT.

The gene calls are TRBV2 and TRBJ2-1, with D perhaps TRBD2 (5 bases). The CDR3 contains 13 residues. Germline V gene data show CDR1 as SNHLY and CDR2 as FYNNEI. The ends were cut back, 3 bases at V and 6 bases at J, with 9 bases in the middle. CDR3 sequence (DNA): TGTGCCAGCAGTGAGCGTCGGGGCAATGAGCAGTTCTTC. Translating gives CASSERRGNEQFF.

This clonotype was counted ten times or more. The V gene is TRBV7-2, the J gene TRBJ2-7, with unresolved D. Germline V gene sequence: CDR1 SGHTA, CDR2 FQGNSA. V was shortened by 5 bases and J by 2 bases, with 10 bases between the two germline ends. The CDR3 is made up of 13 amino acids. This chain's CDR3 is CASSPNLAYEQYF. The CDR3 DNA reads TGTGCCAGCAGCCCAAACCTTGCCTACGAGCAGTACTTC.